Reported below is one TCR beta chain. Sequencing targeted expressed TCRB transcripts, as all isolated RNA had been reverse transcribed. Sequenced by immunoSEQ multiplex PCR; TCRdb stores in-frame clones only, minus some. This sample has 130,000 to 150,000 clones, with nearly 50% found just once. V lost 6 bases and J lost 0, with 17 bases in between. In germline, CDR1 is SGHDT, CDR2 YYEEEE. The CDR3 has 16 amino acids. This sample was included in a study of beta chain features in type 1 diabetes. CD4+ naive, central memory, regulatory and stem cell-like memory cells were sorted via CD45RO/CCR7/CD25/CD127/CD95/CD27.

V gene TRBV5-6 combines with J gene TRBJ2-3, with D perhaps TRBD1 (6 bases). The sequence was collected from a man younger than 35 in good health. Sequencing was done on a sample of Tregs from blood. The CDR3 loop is CASKNWGLPSTDTQYF. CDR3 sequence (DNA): TGTGCCAGCAAAAACTGGGGGCTCCCTAGCACAGATACGCAGTATTTT.